Following are 29 T cell receptor beta chains from one sample sequenced in a study of cytomegalovirus exposure and HLA in healthy donors. 13 Jbeta primers and 60 Vbeta primers were used for the PCR. Clones were read by immunoSEQ multiplex PCR, and TCRdb kept only the in-frame ones, dropping some. This table has 100,000 to 150,000 clones, 70% to 80% appearing once. The material sequenced was PBMCs. The receptors come from a middle-aged man in good health and CMV-seronegative.

V is TRBV7-9 and J is TRBJ2-2, with D hard to call. The V gene's germline CDR1 is SEHNR and CDR2 FQNEAQ (reference sequence). The CDR3 extends over 12 amino acids. Trimming stripped 1 base from V and 6 bases from J, with 3 bases between. In DNA, the CDR3 is TGTGCCAGCAGCTTAGGGCCCGGGGAGCTGTTTTTT. Its translation is CASSLGPGELFF.

The chain links TRBV5-1 to TRBJ1-1; D not resolved. Germline V gene sequence: CDR1 SGHRS, CDR2 YFSETQ. V was shortened by 0 bases and J by 1 base, with 16 bases between the two germline ends. The CDR3 spans 17 residues. CDR3 sequence: CASSLDVEGLENTEAFF. In nucleotides, the CDR3 is TGCGCCAGCAGCTTGGATGTTGAGGGTCTCGAGAACACTGAAGCTTTCTTT.

The CDR3: CASSPEGARNTIYF. The CDR3 DNA reads TGTGCCAGCAGCCCTGAGGGGGCGCGGAACACCATATATTTT. V gene TRBV9 combines with J gene TRBJ1-3; the match to TRBD1 covers 7 bases. The V and J ends lost 4 bases and 7 bases, in that order; junction bases with no gene match: 8. Germline V lookup: CDR1 SGDLS, CDR2 YYNGEE. There are 14 residues in the CDR3.

This clone was seen only once. The rearrangement links TRBV9 to TRBJ1-1; D unresolved. The CDR3 is 15 amino acids. Germline V gene data show CDR1 as SGDLS and CDR2 as YYNGEE. Trimming removed 1 base from V and 0 bases from J, with 10 bases in between. The CDR3 nucleotides are TGTGCCAGCAGCGTATTAAGTCAGTTGAACACTGAAGCTTTCTTT. It codes for CASSVLSQLNTEAFF.

This clone appeared once. V and J are TRBV7-2 and TRBJ1-5; 8 nucleotides align to TRBD1. The germline gives CDR1 SGHTA, CDR2 FQGNSA. The CDR3 extends over 13 amino acids. V shed 8 bases, J shed 7 bases, and the junction held 7 bases outside the gene matches. CDR3 bases: TGTGCCAGCGGCGACAGGGGCGGACAGCCCCAGCATTTT. It yields the protein CASGDRGGQPQHF.

Only a few counts were recorded for this clone. The chain is built from TRBV5-1 and TRBJ2-1; 7 nucleotides match TRBD1. CDR1 and CDR2 (germline): SGHRS, YFSETQ. This CDR3 contains 14 residues. The V and J ends lost 3 bases and 2 bases, in that order; junction bases with no gene match: 2. The DNA for the CDR3 is TGCGCCAGCAGCTCCGACAGGGCCTACAATGAGCAGTTCTTC. Amino acids: CASSSDRAYNEQFF.

The chain joins TRBV25-1 to TRBJ2-7; D perhaps matches TRBD1 (5 bases). V was clipped by 10 bases and J by 1 base, with 14 bases between them. Per germline, CDR1 MGHDK and CDR2 SYGVNS. CDR3 length equals 13 residues. The CDR3 sequence: CATLETESYEQYF. CDR3 in DNA: TGTGCCACCCTTGAGACAGAATCCTACGAGCAGTACTTC.

The chain has TRBV30 and TRBJ1-2; unclear D gene. V gave up 1 base and J gave up 5 bases, with 14 bases separating them. Germline lookup yields CDR1 GTSNPN and CDR2 SVGIG (reference sequence). The CDR3 covers 14 residues. CDR3 DNA: TGTGCCTGGAGTGGGGGAGGGAGGTGGTATGGCTACACCTTC. Translating gives CAWSGGGRWYGYTF. Based on the CDR3 plus reference TRBV30 and TRBJ1-2, the full variable domain is SQTIHQWPATLVQPVGSPLSLECTVEGTSNPNLYWYRQAAGRGLQLLFYSVGIGQISSEVPQNLSASRPQDRQFILSSKKLLLSDSGFYLCAWSGGGRWYGYTFGSGTRLTVV.

The chain couples TRBV9 to TRBJ2-7, with D possibly TRBD1 on 5 matching bases. Germline assignment: CDR1 SGDLS and CDR2 YYNGEE. The CDR3 contains 13 residues. V lost 6 bases to trimming and J lost 4 bases, with 14 bases between them. The CDR3, as DNA: TGTGCCAGCAAGAGGCAGGGTCTATACGAGCAGTACGTC. As protein: CASKRQGLYEQYV.

The chain uses TRBV5-6 and TRBJ1-2; no clear D. Germline V gene data show CDR1 as SGHDT and CDR2 as YYEEEE. CDR3 length: 12 amino acids. V lost 0 bases and J lost 5, with 5 bases in between. CDR3 loop: CASSLASYGYTF. CDR3 nucleotide sequence: TGTGCCAGCAGCTTGGCTTCGTATGGCTACACCTTC.

This clone was seen a few times. The V and J genes are TRBV7-2 and TRBJ1-6; D remains ambiguous. The germline gives CDR1 SGHTA, CDR2 FQGNSA. The CDR3 runs 15 residues. V lost 0 bases to trimming and J lost 9 bases, with 12 bases between them. CDR3 bases: TGTGCCAGCAGCTTAGCGCGGCAGTTAAGTTCACCCCTCCACTTT. Residues: CASSLARQLSSPLHF. Variable domain in full (rest from reference TRBV7-2 and TRBJ1-6): GAGVSQSPSNKVTEKGKDVELRCDPISGHTALYWYRQSLGQGLEFLIYFQGNSAPDKSGLPSDRFSAERTGGSVSTLTIQRTQQEDSAVYLCASSLARQLSSPLHFGNGTRLTVT.

This chain connects TRBV9 to TRBJ2-1; 8 positions match TRBD2. The length of the CDR3 is 15 residues. J lost 8 bases, V lost 6 bases, and 13 bases had no gene match. CDR1 SGDLS and CDR2 YYNGEE come from the germline V gene. CDR3: CASNRGLDGWDEQFF. The CDR3 coding sequence is TGTGCCAGCAATCGGGGACTAGATGGTTGGGATGAGCAGTTCTTC.

The J gene is TRBJ2-7, the V gene TRBV5-1; maybe TRBD1 (5 bases). Germline CDR1 SGHRS, CDR2 YFSETQ. Trimming stripped 4 bases from V and 6 bases from J, with 14 bases between. This CDR3 contains 13 residues. The CDR3 DNA reads TGCGCCAGCAGCCTCATCCCGCAGGGCGAGCAGTACTTC. It codes for CASSLIPQGEQYF.

V gene TRBV7-9 combines with J gene TRBJ2-3, with 9 bases aligning to TRBD2. The CDR3 spans 15 residues. J was trimmed by 2 bases and V by 6 bases; bases with no gene match: 6. The V gene's germline CDR1 is SEHNR and CDR2 FQNEAQ (reference sequence). CDR3 protein: CASSLLAGDTDTQYF. The CDR3 DNA is TGTGCCAGCAGTTTATTAGCGGGGGACACAGATACGCAGTATTTT.

This rearrangement joins TRBV27 to TRBJ2-3; 7 bases align to TRBD1. The germline V gene has CDR1 MNHEY and CDR2 SMNVEV (reference sequence). The CDR3 length is 14 residues. The junction had 1 base not matched to a gene; V was cut back by 0 bases and J by 4 bases. The CDR3 sequence is CASSLSTGPDTQYF. For the CDR3, the DNA is TGTGCCAGCAGTTTATCGACAGGGCCAGATACGCAGTATTTT.

The chain employs TRBV4-3 and TRBJ1-4; D is uncertain. Trimming removed 1 base at V and 1 base at J, with 10 bases between. The CDR3 covers 16 residues. The germline CDR1 and CDR2 sequences are LGHNA and YSLEER. This CDR3 reads CASSQGSGRTNEKLFF. The CDR3, as DNA: TGCGCCAGCAGCCAAGGGTCGGGTAGAACTAATGAAAAACTGTTTTTT.

The genes are TRBV2 and TRBJ2-7; D remains ambiguous. Looked up from germline, CDR1 is SNHLY and CDR2 is FYNNEI. The CDR3 contains 15 residues. Trimming shortened V by 6 bases and J by 0 bases, and 15 bases separated the two germline ends. CDR3 bases: TGTGCCAGCAGCCGCGACCGAGGCAGCTCCTACGAGCAGTACGTC. Protein product: CASSRDRGSSYEQYV.

This chain uses TRBV7-2 with TRBJ1-3; tentatively, D is TRBD1 (5 bases). Germline CDR1 SGHTA, CDR2 FQGNSA. The CDR3 has 16 amino acids. The germline V and J ends were trimmed by 3 bases and 0 bases, with 12 bases remaining between them. The CDR3 protein is CASSLWGGSSGNTIYF. For the CDR3, the DNA is TGTGCCAGCAGCTTGTGGGGGGGATCCTCTGGAAACACCATATATTTT.

J is TRBJ1-1 and V is TRBV5-6; 7 bases match TRBD1. V was clipped by 5 bases and J by 2 bases; unmatched bases: 9. The CDR3 is 15 residues long. Germline CDR1 and CDR2: SGHDT and YYEEEE. The CDR3 here is CASRRTGVLNTEAFF. CDR3 coding DNA: TGTGCCAGCAGGAGGACAGGAGTACTCAACACTGAAGCTTTCTTT.

This clone was found once. The J gene is TRBJ2-2, the V gene TRBV5-1; 8 nucleotides align to TRBD1. CDR3 length: 15 amino acids. Germline trimming cut 1 base from V and 6 bases from J; bases unmatched to any gene: 5. Germline loops: CDR1 SGHRS, CDR2 YFSETQ. The CDR3: CASSLTGGFAGELFF. DNA for the CDR3: TGCGCCAGCAGCTTGACAGGGGGATTCGCCGGGGAGCTGTTTTTT. The full variable domain, completed using reference TRBV5-1 and TRBJ2-2, is KAGVTQTPRYLIKTRGQQVTLSCSPISGHRSVSWYQQTPGQGLQFLFEYFSETQRNKGNFPGRFSGRQFSNSRSEMNVSTLELGDSALYLCASSLTGGFAGELFFGEGSRLTVL.

The rearrangement uses TRBV5-1 and TRBJ1-6, with D unresolved. CDR3 size: 15 residues. The V end was cut by 0 bases, the J end by 10 bases, with 14 bases between. CDR1 and CDR2 from the germline V gene are SGHRS and YFSETQ. The CDR3 coding sequence is TGCGCCAGCAGCTTGGAGGTGGGTTCGGAGTCACCCCTCCACTTT. Encoded protein: CASSLEVGSESPLHF.

This clone appeared once. This sequence joins TRBV25-1 and TRBJ1-6; 7 nucleotides match TRBD1. V gave up 2 bases and J gave up 7 bases; unmatched junction bases: 5. This CDR3 contains 15 residues. The germline CDR1 and CDR2 sequences are MGHDK and SYGVNS. The CDR3 region has the DNA TGTGCCAGCAGTGAACAGGGGGGTAGCAATTCACCCCTCCACTTT. This sequence encodes CASSEQGGSNSPLHF.

The chain carries TRBV25-1 and TRBJ2-4; 8 positions agree with TRBD2. J was trimmed by 6 bases and V by 5 bases; bases with no gene match: 6. CDR1 is MGHDK, CDR2 SYGVNS, per germline. This CDR3 is built from 14 residues. CDR3 nucleotide sequence: TGTGCCAGCAGTAGTACGGGGGGGGGAAACATTCAGTACTTC. Translation gives CASSSTGGGNIQYF.

The CDR3 is CASSPRSTGELFF. The DNA of the CDR3 is TGTGCCAGCAGCCCCCGGTCAACCGGGGAGCTGTTTTTT. The chain uses TRBV9 and TRBJ2-2; no definite D call. The CDR3 covers 13 residues. With 4 bases removed from V and 5 bases from J, the gap between germline ends came to 9 bases. Germline CDR1 reads SGDLS; CDR2 reads YYNGEE.

The rearrangement links TRBV28 to TRBJ2-5; 10 nucleotides agree with TRBD1. Trimming cost V 5 bases and J 2 bases; bases outside gene matches: 8. CDR1 MDHEN and CDR2 SYDVKM come from the germline V gene. The CDR3 is 16 amino acids. CDR3 sequence (DNA): TGTGCCAGCAGTAGACAGGGGGCGCCGCGGCAAGAGACCCAGTACTTC. This gives the protein CASSRQGAPRQETQYF.

This sequence joins TRBV5-1 and TRBJ1-1; D perhaps matches TRBD1 (6 bases). V lost 4 bases and J 11 bases, leaving 12 bases between the germline ends. The length of the CDR3 is 11 residues. Germline V gives CDR1 SGHRS, CDR2 YFSETQ. The CDR3 DNA sequence: TGCGCCAGCAGCGGACAGACTGGGGCTTTCTTT. This gives the protein CASSGQTGAFF. The full variable domain, rest sourced from reference TRBV5-1 and TRBJ1-1, is KAGVTQTPRYLIKTRGQQVTLSCSPISGHRSVSWYQQTPGQGLQFLFEYFSETQRNKGNFPGRFSGRQFSNSRSEMNVSTLELGDSALYLCASSGQTGAFFGQGTRLTVV.

The chain recombines TRBV5-1 with TRBJ1-1, with D possibly TRBD1 on 6 matching bases. Trimming took 4 bases from V and 6 from J, leaving 16 bases between them. The CDR3 length is 14 residues. Germline values: CDR1 SGHRS, CDR2 YFSETQ. CDR3 sequence (DNA): TGCGCCAGCAGCAAACAAAACAGGGAATCTGAAGCTTTCTTT. This sequence encodes CASSKQNRESEAFF.

The gene calls are TRBV28 and TRBJ2-2; the D gene is possibly TRBD2 (6 bases). The CDR3 has 13 residues. The ends were cut back, 11 bases at V and 0 bases at J, with 10 bases in the middle. Germline V gene lookup returns CDR1 MDHEN and CDR2 SYDVKM. The CDR3 sequence is CAERGTNTGELFF. Written as DNA, the CDR3 is TGTGCCGAACGGGGGACGAACACCGGGGAGCTGTTTTTT.

This chain joins TRBV30 and TRBJ2-7; the D is unclear. This CDR3 has 11 residues. V was clipped by 1 base and J by 3 bases, with 4 bases between them. The germline V gene encodes CDR1 GTSNPN and CDR2 SVGIG (reference sequence). In DNA, the CDR3 is TGTGCCTGGAGTGACAGCTACGAGCAGTACTTC. Its translation: CAWSDSYEQYF.